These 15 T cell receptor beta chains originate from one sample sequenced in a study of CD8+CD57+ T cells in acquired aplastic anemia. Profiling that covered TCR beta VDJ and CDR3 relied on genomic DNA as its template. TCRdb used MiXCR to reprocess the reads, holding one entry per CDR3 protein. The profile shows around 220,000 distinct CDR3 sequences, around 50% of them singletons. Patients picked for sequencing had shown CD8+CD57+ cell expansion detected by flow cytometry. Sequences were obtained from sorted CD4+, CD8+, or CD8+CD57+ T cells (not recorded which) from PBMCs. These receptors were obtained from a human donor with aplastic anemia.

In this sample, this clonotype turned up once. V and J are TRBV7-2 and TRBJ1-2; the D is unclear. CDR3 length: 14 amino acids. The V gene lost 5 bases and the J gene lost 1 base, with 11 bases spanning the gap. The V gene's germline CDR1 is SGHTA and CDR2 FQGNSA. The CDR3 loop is CASSLETDNYGYTF. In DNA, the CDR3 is TGTGCCAGCAGCCTGGAGACCGATAACTATGGCTACACCTTC.

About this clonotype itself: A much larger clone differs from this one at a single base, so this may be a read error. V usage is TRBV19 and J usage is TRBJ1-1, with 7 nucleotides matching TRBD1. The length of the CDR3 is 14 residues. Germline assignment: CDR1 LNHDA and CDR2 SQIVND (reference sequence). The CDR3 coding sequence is TGTGCCAGCAGCTCGGACAGGAGGAACACTGAAGCTTACTTT. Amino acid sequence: CASSSDRRNTEAYF.

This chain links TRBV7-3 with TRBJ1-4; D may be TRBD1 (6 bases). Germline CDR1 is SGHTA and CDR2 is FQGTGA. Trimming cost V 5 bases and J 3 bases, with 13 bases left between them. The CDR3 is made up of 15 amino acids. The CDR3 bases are TGTGCCAGCAGCCCAACAGGGTCGGCTAATGAAAAACTGTTTTTT. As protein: CASSPTGSANEKLFF.

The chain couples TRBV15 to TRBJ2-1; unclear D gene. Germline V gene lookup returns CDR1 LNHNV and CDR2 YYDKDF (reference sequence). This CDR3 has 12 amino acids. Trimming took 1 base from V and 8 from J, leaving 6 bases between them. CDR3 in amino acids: CATSRVADEQFF. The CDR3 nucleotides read TGTGCCACCAGCAGAGTGGCGGATGAGCAGTTCTTC.

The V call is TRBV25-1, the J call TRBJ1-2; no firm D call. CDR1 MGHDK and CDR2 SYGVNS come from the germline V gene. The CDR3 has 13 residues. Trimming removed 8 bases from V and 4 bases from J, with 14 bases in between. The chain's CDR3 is CASSPSRGYGYTF. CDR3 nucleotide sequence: TGTGCCAGCTCACCCTCACGCGGCTATGGCTACACCTTC.

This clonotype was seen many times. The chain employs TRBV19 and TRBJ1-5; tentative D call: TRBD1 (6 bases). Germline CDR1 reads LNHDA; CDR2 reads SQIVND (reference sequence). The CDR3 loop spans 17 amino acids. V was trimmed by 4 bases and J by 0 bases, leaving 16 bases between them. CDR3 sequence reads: CASSKQGGLGSNQPQHF. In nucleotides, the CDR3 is TGTGCCAGTAGTAAACAGGGAGGGCTTGGTAGCAATCAGCCCCAGCATTTT.

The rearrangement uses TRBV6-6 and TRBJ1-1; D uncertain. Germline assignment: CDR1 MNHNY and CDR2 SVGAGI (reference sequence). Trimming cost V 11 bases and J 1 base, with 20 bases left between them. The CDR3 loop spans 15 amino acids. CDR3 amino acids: CAGNKEGPGNTEAFF. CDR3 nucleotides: TGTGCCGGCAATAAGGAGGGCCCGGGGAACACTGAAGCTTTCTTT.

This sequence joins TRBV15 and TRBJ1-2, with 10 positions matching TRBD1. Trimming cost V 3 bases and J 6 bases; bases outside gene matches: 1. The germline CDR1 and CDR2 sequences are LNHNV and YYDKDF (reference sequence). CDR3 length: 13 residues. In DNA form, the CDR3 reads TGTGCCACCAGCAGGACAGGGGGCGATGGCTACACCTTC. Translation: CATSRTGGDGYTF.

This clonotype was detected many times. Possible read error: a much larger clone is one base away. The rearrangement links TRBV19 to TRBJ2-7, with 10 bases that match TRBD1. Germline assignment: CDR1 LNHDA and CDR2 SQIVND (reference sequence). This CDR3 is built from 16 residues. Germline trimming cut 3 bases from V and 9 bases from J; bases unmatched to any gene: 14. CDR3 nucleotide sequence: TGTGCCAGTAGTATCCCCGGCCTCGGACAGGGGGGAGGGCAGTACTTC. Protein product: CASSIPGLGQGGGQYF.

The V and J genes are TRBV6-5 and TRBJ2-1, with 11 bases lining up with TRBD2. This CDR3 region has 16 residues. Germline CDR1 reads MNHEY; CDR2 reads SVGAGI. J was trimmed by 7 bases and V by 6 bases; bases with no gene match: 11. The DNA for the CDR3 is TGTGCCAGCAGAATTCGCCCGGGACTAGCGGAGAATGAGCAGTTCTTC. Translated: CASRIRPGLAENEQFF.

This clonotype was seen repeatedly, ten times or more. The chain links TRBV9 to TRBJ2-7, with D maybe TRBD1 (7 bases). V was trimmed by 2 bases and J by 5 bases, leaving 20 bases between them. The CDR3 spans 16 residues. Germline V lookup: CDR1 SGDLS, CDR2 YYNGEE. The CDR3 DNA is TGTGCCAGCAGCGTCAGGGGGGACGAGGCGTCCCACGAGCAGTACTTC. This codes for CASSVRGDEASHEQYF.

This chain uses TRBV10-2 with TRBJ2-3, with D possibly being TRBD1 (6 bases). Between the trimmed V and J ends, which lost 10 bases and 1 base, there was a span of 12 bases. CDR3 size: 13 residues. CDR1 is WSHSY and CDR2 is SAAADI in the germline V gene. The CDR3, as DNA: TGCGCCACCTGGACAGAGGGCACAGATACGCAGTATTTT. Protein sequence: CATWTEGTDTQYF.

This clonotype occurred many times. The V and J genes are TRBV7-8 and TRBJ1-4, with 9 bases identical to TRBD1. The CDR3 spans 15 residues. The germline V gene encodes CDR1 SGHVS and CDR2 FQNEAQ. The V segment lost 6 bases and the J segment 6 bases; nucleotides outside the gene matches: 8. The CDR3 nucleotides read TGTGCCAGCAGTCCCGGGACAGGGAGGGATGAAAAACTGTTTTTT. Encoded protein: CASSPGTGRDEKLFF.

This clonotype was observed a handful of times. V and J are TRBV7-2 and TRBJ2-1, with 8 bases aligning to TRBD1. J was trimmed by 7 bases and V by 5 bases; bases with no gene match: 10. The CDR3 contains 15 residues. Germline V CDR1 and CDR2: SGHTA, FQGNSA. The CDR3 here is CASSRTGSVGNEQFF. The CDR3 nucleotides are TGTGCCAGCAGCAGGACAGGGAGTGTCGGGAATGAGCAGTTCTTC.

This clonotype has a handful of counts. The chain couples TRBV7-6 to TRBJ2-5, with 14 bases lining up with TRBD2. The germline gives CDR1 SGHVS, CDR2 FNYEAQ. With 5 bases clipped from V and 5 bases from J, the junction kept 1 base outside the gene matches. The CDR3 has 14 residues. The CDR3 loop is CASSRLAGGETQYF. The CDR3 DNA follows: TGTGCCAGCAGCCGACTAGCGGGAGGGGAGACCCAGTACTTC. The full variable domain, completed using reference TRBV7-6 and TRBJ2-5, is GAGVSQSPRYKVTKRGQDVALRCDPISGHVSLYWYRQALGQGPEFLTYFNYEAQQDKSGLPNDRFSAERPEGSISTLTIQRTEQRDSAMYRCASSRLAGGETQYFGPGTRLLVL.